This T cell receptor (beta chain) was captured by sequencing in a study of blood T cell repertoires in COVID-19. Profiled with immunoSEQ multiplex PCR; TCRdb holds only in-frame clones, not every one. Of under 250,000 clones listed, less than 85% are singletons. The V segment lost 1 base and the J segment 5 bases; nucleotides outside the gene matches: 13. The length of the CDR3 is 17 residues. Per germline, CDR1 SEHNR and CDR2 FQNEAQ (reference sequence). This TCR was sampled from a woman in her seventies with acute or convalescent COVID-19. The sample consisted of peripheral blood. This chain joins TRBV7-9 and TRBJ1-1, with 7 bases lining up with TRBD1. CDR3 DNA: TGTGCCAGCAGCTTAGGCCGGATACGACCGACAGGGACTGAAGCTTTCTTT. It codes for CASSLGRIRPTGTEAFF.